This paragraph reports one T cell receptor (beta chain). Its target is not known. This CDR3 comprises 13 residues. Germline V gives CDR1 ENHRY, CDR2 SYGVKD. Trimming cost V 8 bases and J 1 base, with 8 bases left between them. The sample originates from a study of blood T cells in healthy people across ages. Through a sample-barcoded 5' primer and a J-beta primer mix, a second PCR was run for about 6 to 11 cycles. MiXCR was run by TCRdb on the 5' RACE reads, yielding one entry per CDR3 protein. The sample has roughly 1.5 million distinct CDR3 sequences; about 45% are singletons. Study results and limitations: Both naive CD4+ cell counts and diversity were greater in long-lived donors than in aged donors.

The sequence was collected from a woman aged 18-30 years in good health. The chain employs TRBV10-3 and TRBJ2-2, with D hard to call. Source material: blood. The CDR3 sequence: CAISDLNTGELFF. The CDR3 nucleotides are TGTGCCATCTCGGACCTGAACACCGGGGAGCTGTTTTTT.